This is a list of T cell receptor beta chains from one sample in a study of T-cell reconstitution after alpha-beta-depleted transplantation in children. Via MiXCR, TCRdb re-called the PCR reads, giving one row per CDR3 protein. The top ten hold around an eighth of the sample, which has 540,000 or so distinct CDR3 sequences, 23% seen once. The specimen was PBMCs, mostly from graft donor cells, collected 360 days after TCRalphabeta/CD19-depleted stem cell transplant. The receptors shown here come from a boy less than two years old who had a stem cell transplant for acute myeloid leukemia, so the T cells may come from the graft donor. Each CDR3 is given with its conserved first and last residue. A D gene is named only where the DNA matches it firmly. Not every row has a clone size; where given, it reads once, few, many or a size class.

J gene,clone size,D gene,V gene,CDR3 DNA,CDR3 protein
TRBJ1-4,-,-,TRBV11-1,TGTGCCAGCAGCTTAGCGACTGGTACATGGAATCCAACTAATGAAAAACTGTTTTTT,CASSLATGTWNPTNEKLFF
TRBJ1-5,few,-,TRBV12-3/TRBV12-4,TGTGCCAGCAGTAGGGGGTTATGGAATCAGCCCCAGCATTTT,CASSRGLWNQPQHF
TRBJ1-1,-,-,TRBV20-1,TGCAGTGCTAGAGGGGGGTTTGGAACTGAAGCTTTCTTT,CSARGGFGTEAFF
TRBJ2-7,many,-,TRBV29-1,TGCAGCGTTGTCTGGGGACAAACGGACGAGCAGTACTTC,CSVVWGQTDEQYF
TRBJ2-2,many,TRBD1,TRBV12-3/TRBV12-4,TGTGCCAGCAGTTTGACAGGGGGTAATGCCGGGGAGCTGTTTTTT,CASSLTGGNAGELFF
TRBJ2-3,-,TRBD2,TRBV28,TGTGCCAGCAGCTTGGGACGGGGGGGTAGTACAGATACGCAGTATTTT,CASSLGRGGSTDTQYF
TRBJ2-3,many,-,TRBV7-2,TGTGCCAGCAGCTTAGTGCGGGCCCCGGGCACAGATACGCAGTATTTT,CASSLVRAPGTDTQYF
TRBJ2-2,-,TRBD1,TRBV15,TGTGCCACCAGCAGAGTTCCGGGACAGGGGGGCAACCCTAACACCGGGGAGCTGTTTTTT,CATSRVPGQGGNPNTGELFF
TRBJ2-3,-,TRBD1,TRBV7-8,TGTGCCAGCAGCTTATGGGGACAGGAGAACACAGATACGCAGTATTTT,CASSLWGQENTDTQYF
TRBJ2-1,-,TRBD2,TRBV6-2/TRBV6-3,TGTGCCACCAAAAGCGGGGTATCCTACAATGAGCAGTTCTTC,CATKSGVSYNEQFF
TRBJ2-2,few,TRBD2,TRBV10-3,TGTGCCACGGGAGGGGGAATGTATTTCCAGAGGGACACCGGGGAGCTGTTTTTT,CATGGGMYFQRDTGELFF
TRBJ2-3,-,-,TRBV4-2,TGTGCCAGCAGCCGGGGGGAGGGGGGTACGCAGTATTTT,CASSRGEGGTQYF
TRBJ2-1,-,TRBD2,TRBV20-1,TGCAGTGCTAGAGAGAGCGGGGGCTACAATGAGCAGTTCTTC,CSARESGGYNEQFF
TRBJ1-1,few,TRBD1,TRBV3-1,TGTGCCAGCAGCCGACAGGGGGTTTACGGAATGAACACTGAAGCTTTCTTT,CASSRQGVYGMNTEAFF
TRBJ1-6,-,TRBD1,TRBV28,TGTGCCAGCAGTTTAATCGGACAGGGTAGGGCCTCACCCCTCCACTTT,CASSLIGQGRASPLHF
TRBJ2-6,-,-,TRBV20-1,TGCAGTGCTAGGAAGAGGTCTGCCTCTGGGGCCAACGTCCTGACTTTC,CSARKRSASGANVLTF
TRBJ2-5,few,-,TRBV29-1,TGCAGCGCCGAGGGGGGTTTGCAAGAGACCCAGTACTTC,CSAEGGLQETQYF
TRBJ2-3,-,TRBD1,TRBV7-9,TGTGCCAGCAGCCCCTGGGGACAGGGCTCCACAGATACGCAGTATTTT,CASSPWGQGSTDTQYF
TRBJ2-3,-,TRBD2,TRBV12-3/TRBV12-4,TGTGCCAGCAGTCACACTAGCGGGGGTACCCATACGCAGTATTTT,CASSHTSGGTHTQYF
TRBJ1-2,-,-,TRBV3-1,TGTGCCAGCAGCCAAGCTGGGTCGGCCCTTGGCTACACCTTC,CASSQAGSALGYTF
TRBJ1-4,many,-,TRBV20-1,TGCAGTGCTAGCCGACCATCGAGAGGAGAAAAACTGTTTTTT,CSASRPSRGEKLFF
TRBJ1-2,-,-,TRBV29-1,TGCAGCGTGGGGGGGGCTGGCTACACCTTC,CSVGGAGYTF
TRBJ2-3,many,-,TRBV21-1,TGTGCCACCGTCTGGGAGTTTGGCGGCACAGATACGCAGTATTTT,CATVWEFGGTDTQYF
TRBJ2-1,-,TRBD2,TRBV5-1,TGCGCCAGCAGCTTAAGTGGACTAGCGGGGGGAAATGAGCAGTTCTTC,CASSLSGLAGGNEQFF
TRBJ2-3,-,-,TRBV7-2,TGTGCCAGCAGCTTCCACAGGACGGGAGATACGCAGTATTTT,CASSFHRTGDTQYF
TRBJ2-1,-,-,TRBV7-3,TGTGCCAGCAGCTTAAAGGGAGTGTTGGGGGATGAGCAGTTCTTC,CASSLKGVLGDEQFF
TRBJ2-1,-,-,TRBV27,TGTGCCAGCAGTTTCCTCACGACTAGTTCCTCCTACAATGAGCAGTTCTTC,CASSFLTTSSSYNEQFF
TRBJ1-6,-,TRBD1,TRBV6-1,TGTGCCAGCAGACGGGACAGATATAATTCACCCCTCCACTTT,CASRRDRYNSPLHF
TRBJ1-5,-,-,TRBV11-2,TGTGCCAGCAGCTGGGAGACAGATAGCAATCAGCCCCAGCATTTT,CASSWETDSNQPQHF
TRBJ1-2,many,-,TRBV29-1,TGCAGCGTTGAGGGGACCCGGGTGGCCTATGGCTACACCTTC,CSVEGTRVAYGYTF
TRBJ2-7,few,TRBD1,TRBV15,TGTGCCACCAGCAGCAGACGGACAGGTTCCTACGAGCAGTACTTC,CATSSRRTGSYEQYF
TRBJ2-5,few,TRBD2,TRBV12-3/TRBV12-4,TGTGCCAGCAGTTTCGGGGGGAACCGCGAGACCCAGTACTTC,CASSFGGNRETQYF
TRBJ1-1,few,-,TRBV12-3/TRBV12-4,TGTGCCAGCAGTTTGAGAGGGCTGGGCATGAACACTGAAGCTTTCTTT,CASSLRGLGMNTEAFF
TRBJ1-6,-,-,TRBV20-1,TGCAGTGCGGGGGGCCGGGGGAATTCACCCCTCCATTTT,CSAGGRGNSPLHF
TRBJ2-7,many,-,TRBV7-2,TGTGCCAGCAGCTTGGCAGGCAGCTCCTACGAGCAGTACTTC,CASSLAGSSYEQYF
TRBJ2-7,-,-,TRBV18,TGTGCCAGCTCACCGACCCGGGTCGACGAGCAGTACTTC,CASSPTRVDEQYF
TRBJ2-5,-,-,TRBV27,TGTGCCAGCAGTCCGGATGATGAGACCCAGTACTTC,CASSPDDETQYF
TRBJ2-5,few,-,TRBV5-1,TGCGCCAGCAGCTTGGAGGGGGGTGGGCAAGAGACCCAGTACTTC,CASSLEGGGQETQYF
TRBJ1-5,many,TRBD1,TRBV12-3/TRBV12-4,TGTGCCAGCAGTCCCGACAGGGGCTATCAGCCCCAGCATTTT,CASSPDRGYQPQHF
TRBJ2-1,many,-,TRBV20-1,TGCAGTGCTAGAGATTTGGAAACTCACTACAATGAGCAGTTCTTC,CSARDLETHYNEQFF